The count of the clone carrying this T cell receptor beta chain is one. This sample stems from a study of blood T cell repertoires in COVID-19. Overall study context: Sites across the United States, Italy and Spain contributed samples from acute and convalescent COVID-19. The cDNA or gDNA used as material had been derived from T cells, B-cell-depleted T cells, or PBMCs.

This table comes from immunoSEQ multiplex PCR, and its TCRdb copy is limited to in-frame clones, with some not included. This table holds 95,000 to 150,000 clones, approximately 90% found once. The receptor's source is a man aged 50-59 years with acute or convalescent COVID-19. The sample was peripheral blood.

The CDR3 spells CASGRTSGTEQYF. The DNA for the CDR3 is TGTGCTAGTGGCCGGACTAGCGGCACTGAGCAGTACTTC. J is TRBJ2-7 and V is TRBV12-5, with 10 bases matching TRBD2. Per the germline V gene, CDR1 is LGHNT and CDR2 is FRNRAP. Unmatched junction bases numbered 6, after V lost 6 bases and J lost 7 bases. This CDR3 is built from 13 residues.